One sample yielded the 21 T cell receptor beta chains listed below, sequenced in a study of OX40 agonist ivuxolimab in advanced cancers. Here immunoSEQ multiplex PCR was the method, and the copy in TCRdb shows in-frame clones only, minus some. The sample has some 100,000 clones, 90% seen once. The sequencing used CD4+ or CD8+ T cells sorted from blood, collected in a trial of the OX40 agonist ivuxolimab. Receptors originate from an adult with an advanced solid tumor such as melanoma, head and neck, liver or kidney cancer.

DNA for the CDR3: TGTGCCATCAGTGAGTCGGGGGGGCAGGAGTCACGCTCTGGAAACACCATATATTTT. This translates into CAISESGGQESRSGNTIYF. The chain carries TRBV10-3 and TRBJ1-3, with TRBD1 as a possible D gene (6 bases). This CDR3 is 19 amino acids long. Trimming removed 0 bases at V and 0 bases at J, with 18 bases between. The germline gives CDR1 ENHRY, CDR2 SYGVKD.

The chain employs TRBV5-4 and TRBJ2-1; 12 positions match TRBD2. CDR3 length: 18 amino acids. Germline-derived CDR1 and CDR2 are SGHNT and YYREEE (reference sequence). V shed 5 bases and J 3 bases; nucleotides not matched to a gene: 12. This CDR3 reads CASSGLAGTRSNYNEQFF. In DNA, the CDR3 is TGTGCCAGCAGTGGACTAGCGGGAACCAGATCGAACTACAATGAGCAGTTCTTC.

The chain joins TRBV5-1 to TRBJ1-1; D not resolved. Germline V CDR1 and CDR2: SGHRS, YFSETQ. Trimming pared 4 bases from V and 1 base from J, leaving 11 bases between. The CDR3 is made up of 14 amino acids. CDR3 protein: CASSQNVENTEAFF. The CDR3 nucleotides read TGCGCCAGCAGCCAAAATGTAGAGAACACTGAAGCTTTCTTT.

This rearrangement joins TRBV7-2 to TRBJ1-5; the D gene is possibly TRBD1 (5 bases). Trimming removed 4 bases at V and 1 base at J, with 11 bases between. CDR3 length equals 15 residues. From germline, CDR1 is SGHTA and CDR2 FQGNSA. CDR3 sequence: CASSWDGHSNQPQHF. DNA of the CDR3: TGTGCCAGCAGCTGGGACGGACACAGCAATCAGCCCCAGCATTTT.

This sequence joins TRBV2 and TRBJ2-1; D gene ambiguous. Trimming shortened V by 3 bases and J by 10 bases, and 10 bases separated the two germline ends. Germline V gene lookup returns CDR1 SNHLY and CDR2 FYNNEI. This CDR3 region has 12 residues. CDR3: CASSDGLGEQFF. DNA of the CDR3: TGTGCCAGCAGTGATGGTTTGGGGGAGCAGTTCTTC.

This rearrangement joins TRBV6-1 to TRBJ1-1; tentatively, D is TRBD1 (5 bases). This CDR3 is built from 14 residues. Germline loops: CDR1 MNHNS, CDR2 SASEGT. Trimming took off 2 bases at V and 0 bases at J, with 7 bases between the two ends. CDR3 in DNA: TGTGCCAGCAGTGAAATGACAGTGAACACTGAAGCTTTCTTT. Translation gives CASSEMTVNTEAFF.

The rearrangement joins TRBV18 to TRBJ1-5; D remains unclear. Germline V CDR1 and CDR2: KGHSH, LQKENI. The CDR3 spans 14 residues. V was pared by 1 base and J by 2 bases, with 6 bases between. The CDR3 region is CASSPQQGNQPQHF. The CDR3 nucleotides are TGTGCCAGCTCACCACAGCAGGGCAATCAGCCCCAGCATTTT.

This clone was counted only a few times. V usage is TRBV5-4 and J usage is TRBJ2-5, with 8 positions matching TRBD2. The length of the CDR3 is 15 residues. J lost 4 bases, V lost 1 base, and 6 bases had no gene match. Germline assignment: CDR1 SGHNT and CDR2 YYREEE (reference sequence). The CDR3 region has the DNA TGTGCCAGCAGCTTGTCGATAGCGGGATCAGAGACCCAGTACTTC. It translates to CASSLSIAGSETQYF.

CDR3 protein: CASSYPAGRLADTQYF. In DNA form, the CDR3 reads TGTGCCAGCAGCTATCCAGCGGGAAGGCTCGCAGATACGCAGTATTTT. The chain is built from TRBV7-8 and TRBJ2-3, with 7 bases aligning to TRBD2. CDR3 size: 16 residues. Germline CDR1 reads SGHVS; CDR2 reads FQNEAQ. V trimming: 4 bases; J trimming: 4 bases; junction bases outside the gene matches: 11.

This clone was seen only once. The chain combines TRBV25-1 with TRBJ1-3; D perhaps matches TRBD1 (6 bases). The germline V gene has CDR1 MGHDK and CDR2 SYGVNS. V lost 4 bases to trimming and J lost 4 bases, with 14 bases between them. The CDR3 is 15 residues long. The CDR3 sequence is CASSGAGEVGNTIYF. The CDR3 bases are TGTGCCAGCAGTGGAGCAGGGGAAGTAGGAAACACCATATATTTT.

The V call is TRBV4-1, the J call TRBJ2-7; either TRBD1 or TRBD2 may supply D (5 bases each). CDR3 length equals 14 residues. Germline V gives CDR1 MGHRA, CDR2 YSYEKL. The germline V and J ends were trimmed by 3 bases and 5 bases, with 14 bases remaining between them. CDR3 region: CASSHPLRDDEQYF. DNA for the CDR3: TGCGCCAGCAGCCACCCTCTTCGGGACGACGAGCAGTACTTC.

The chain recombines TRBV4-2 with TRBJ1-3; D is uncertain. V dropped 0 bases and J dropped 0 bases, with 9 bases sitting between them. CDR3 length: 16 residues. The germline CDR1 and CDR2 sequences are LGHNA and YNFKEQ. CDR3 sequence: CASSQDLGPSGNTIYF. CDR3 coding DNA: TGTGCCAGCAGCCAAGATCTGGGTCCCTCTGGAAACACCATATATTTT.

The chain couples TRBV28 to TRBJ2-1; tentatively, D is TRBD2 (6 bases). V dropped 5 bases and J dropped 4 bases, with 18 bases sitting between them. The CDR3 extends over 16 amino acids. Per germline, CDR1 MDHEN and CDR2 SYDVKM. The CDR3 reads CASSPPGDLAYNEQFF. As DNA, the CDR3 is TGTGCCAGCAGTCCTCCCGGCGACCTAGCGTACAATGAGCAGTTCTTC.

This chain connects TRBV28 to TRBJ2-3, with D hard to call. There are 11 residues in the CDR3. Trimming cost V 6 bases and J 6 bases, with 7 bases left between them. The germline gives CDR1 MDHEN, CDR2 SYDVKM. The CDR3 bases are TGTGCCAGCAGCCTGGGGGATACGCAGTATTTT. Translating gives CASSLGDTQYF.

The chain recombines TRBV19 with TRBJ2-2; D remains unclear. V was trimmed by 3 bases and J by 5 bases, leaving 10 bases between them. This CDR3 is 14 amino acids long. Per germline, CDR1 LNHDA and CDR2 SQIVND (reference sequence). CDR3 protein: CASSISRETGELFF. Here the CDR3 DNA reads TGTGCCAGTAGTATTTCTAGAGAGACCGGGGAGCTGTTTTTT. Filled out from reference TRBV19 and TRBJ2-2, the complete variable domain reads DGGITQSPKYLFRKEGQNVTLSCEQNLNHDAMYWYRQDPGQGLRLIYYSQIVNDFQKGDIAEGYSVSREKKESFPLTVTSAQKNPTAFYLCASSISRETGELFFGEGSRLTVL.

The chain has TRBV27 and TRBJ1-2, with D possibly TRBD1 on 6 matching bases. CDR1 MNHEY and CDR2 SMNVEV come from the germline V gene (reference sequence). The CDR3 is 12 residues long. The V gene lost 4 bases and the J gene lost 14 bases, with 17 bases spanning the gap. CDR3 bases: TGTGCCAGCAGTTACCGGGGGCGCCTTCCAACCTTC. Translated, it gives CASSYRGRLPTF.

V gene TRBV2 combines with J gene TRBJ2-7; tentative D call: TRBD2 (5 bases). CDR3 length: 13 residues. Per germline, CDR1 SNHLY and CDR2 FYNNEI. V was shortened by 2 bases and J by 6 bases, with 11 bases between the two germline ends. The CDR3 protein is CASSEIEGGEQYF. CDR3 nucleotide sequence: TGTGCCAGCAGTGAAATCGAGGGTGGCGAGCAGTACTTC. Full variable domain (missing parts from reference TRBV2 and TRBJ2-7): EPEVTQTPSHQVTQMGQEVILRCVPISNHLYFYWYRQILGQKVEFLVSFYNNEISEKSEIFDDQFSVERPDGSNFTLKIRSTKLEDSAMYFCASSEIEGGEQYFGPGTRLTVT.

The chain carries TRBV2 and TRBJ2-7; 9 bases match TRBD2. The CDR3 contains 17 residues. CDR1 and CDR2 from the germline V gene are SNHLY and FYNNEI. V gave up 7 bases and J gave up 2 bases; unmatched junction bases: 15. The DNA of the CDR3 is TGTGCCAGCAAAGGGGTAGCGGGAGCGCCCCCCCCCTACGAGCAGTACTTC. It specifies CASKGVAGAPPPYEQYF.

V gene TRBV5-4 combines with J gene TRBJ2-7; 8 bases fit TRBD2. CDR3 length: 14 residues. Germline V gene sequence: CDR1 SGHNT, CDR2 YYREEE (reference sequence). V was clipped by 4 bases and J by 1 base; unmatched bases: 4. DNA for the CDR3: TGTGCCAGCAGCAGTCGCGGGAGGTCCTACGAGCAGTACTTC. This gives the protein CASSSRGRSYEQYF.

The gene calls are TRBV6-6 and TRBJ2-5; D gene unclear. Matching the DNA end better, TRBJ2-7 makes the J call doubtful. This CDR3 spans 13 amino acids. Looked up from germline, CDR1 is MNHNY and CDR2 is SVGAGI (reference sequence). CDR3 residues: CASSPRNPYEQYF. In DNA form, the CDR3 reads TGTGCCAGCAGCCCCCGCAACCCCTACGAGCAGTACTTC.

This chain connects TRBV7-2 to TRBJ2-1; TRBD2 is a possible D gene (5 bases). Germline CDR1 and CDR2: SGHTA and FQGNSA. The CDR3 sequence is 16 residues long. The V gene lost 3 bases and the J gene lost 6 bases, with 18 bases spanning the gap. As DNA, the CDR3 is TGTGCCAGCAGCTTCCCTGGGCTAGTAGGAGGCAATGAGCAGTTCTTC. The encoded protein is CASSFPGLVGGNEQFF.